The source of this T cell receptor (beta chain) is a study of blood T cell repertoires in COVID-19. The overall study: The cDNA or gDNA used as material had been derived from T cells, B-cell-depleted T cells, or PBMCs.

The CDR3 consists of 13 residues. CDR1 SGHDN and CDR2 FVKESK come from the germline V gene. V lost 1 base to trimming and J lost 2 bases, with 5 bases between them. To note about this clone: Other DNA sequences from this sample encode an identical CDR3 as well.

The method was immunoSEQ multiplex PCR; TCRdb's version includes in-frame clones alone and lacks a portion of them. The repertoire includes approximately 220,000 clones, roughly nine tenths of them detected once, and roughly 0.69% sits in the top ten. V usage is TRBV14 and J usage is TRBJ1-2; no reliable D call. The sequencing input was peripheral blood. This sequence was found in a man in his forties with acute or convalescent COVID-19. The CDR3 DNA reads TGTGCCAGCAGCCAAGCCGTAAACTATGGCTACACCTTC. Encoded protein: CASSQAVNYGYTF.